This TCR beta chain comes out of a study of control samples from healthy donors and cancer patients. Trimming shortened V by 6 bases and J by 7 bases, and 9 bases separated the two germline ends. The CDR3 covers 12 residues. Germline CDR1 MNHEY, CDR2 SMNVEV (reference sequence). Profiling relied on immunoSEQ multiplex PCR, and the TCRdb table lists in-frame clones only, not all of them. This sample has some 150,000 clones; over 90% occur once, and the top ten carry under 2.5%. The sequence derives from a man aged 50 or older in good health. The specimen was blood. The chain employs TRBV27 and TRBJ2-2; D ambiguous. The CDR3 region is CASSPINGELFF. For the CDR3, the DNA is TGTGCCAGCAGCCCGATCAACGGGGAGCTGTTTTTT.